This TCR beta chain was documented in a study of T cells after yellow fever vaccination (dated by TCRdb to the late 2010s). At the level of the whole study: Using CD3, CD45RA, CCR7 and CD95 staining, memory subsets (EM, EMRA, CM and Tscm) were sorted on a BD FACS Aria III. Libraries from fractions with low cell numbers were prepared with the SMART-Seq v4 Ultra Low Input RNA kit. To follow T-cell clones before and after both primary and booster YFV17D yellow fever vaccination, bulk TCR alpha and beta repertoires underwent longitudinal sequencing. Two healthy male donors made up the cohort, one aged 18 to 29 years and the other aged 30 to 40 years. Blood was drawn at multiple timepoints before and after primary and secondary immunization, with bulk PBMC replicates and cell subsets isolated. Memory subsets were sorted on days 0, 15 and 45 and at 18 months after primary vaccination, and on days 0, 15 and 45 after the 30-year booster.

TCR cDNA was synthesized by 5'RACE template switching, which introduced a universal primer site and unique molecular identifiers. Priming for cDNA synthesis came from both the TCR alpha and TCR beta constant segments. Libraries were amplified in two PCR steps, with sample barcodes and sequencing adapters added in the second step. Sequencing of the libraries was done on either Illumina HiSeq 2500 (2x100 bp) or NovaSeq (2x150 bp). As for the original processing: MIGEC was used to demultiplex reads and collapse the reads into UMI consensus sequences, and MiXCR was used for V(D)J alignment. Clonotypes responding to the vaccine were identified with edgeR on replicate PBMC samples, with the criteria of FDR below 0.01 and a log2 fold change above 5 up to day 15. CD4 or CD8 identity was assigned to each bulk clonotype according to whether the clonotype was present at higher abundance in the sequenced CD4 repertoire or the sequenced CD8 repertoire. To estimate how each clone was distributed across memory phenotypes, clonotype frequencies in memory subsets were weighted by FACS-sorted cell numbers. The public reads were reprocessed in TCRdb via fastp at Q25 and MiXCR, keeping in-frame beta chains. Each entry is one CDR3 protein sequence, shown with its most common DNA and genes. TCRdb, not the original authors, processed these V and J calls. The sample records around 30,000 distinct CDR3 sequences, over 5% of which are singletons. The ten biggest clones cover just under 25% of the sample.

There are a few counts of this clonotype. No clone much larger than this one lies a single base away; base qualities are absent. Broad study findings and their caveats: After the booster, most clones that had expanded after primary vaccination were detected again (approximately 95% of CD4 and more than 80% of CD8), suggesting broad maintenance of memory. Because only a couple of donors were included in the study, the extent to which the findings can be generalized is limited. Because abundant contaminating clonotypes from the bulk population could be contained in FACS-sorted repertoires, computational filtering was required. A small fraction of clonotypes showed up in both the CD4 and CD8 compartments, probably as a result of convergent recombination. In the sorted memory subsets on day 0, nearly all vaccine-responding clonotypes were below the level of detection. Compared with the primary T-cell response, the secondary T-cell response was faster but weaker, reaching its peak on day 5 rather than on day 15.

The treatment or condition label here, explained by the study, means: live attenuated yellow fever vaccine strain. A standard Ficoll-Paque protocol was used to isolate PBMCs from peripheral blood. The RNeasy Micro Kit was used to extract RNA from sorted memory subsets. From the germline V gene, CDR1 is SGHTS and CDR2 is YDEGEE. V gives up 4 bases and J gives up 0 bases, and the segment between their germline ends measures 14 bases. From the cysteine up to the phenylalanine, the CDR3 has a length of 16 residues. Of the read, only the CDR3 DNA is kept; its 48 bases are in frame from base 1. The sequenced sample was PBMCs, either bulk or a sorted T-cell subset (CD4+, CD8+, memory, or dextramer-sorted; not recorded which), obtained on the day of the yellow fever booster vaccination. This TCR was recovered from a man under 40 who received the YFV17D yellow fever vaccine. The chain employs TRBV5-8 and TRBJ1-3; the best D guess is TRBD1, with 6 bases matching. The nucleotide sequence reads as follows: TGTGCCAGCAGCGCCCGGGGGGCAGGCTCTGGAAACACCATATATTTT. The translation is CASSARGAGSGNTIYF.